What follows are 19 T cell receptor beta chains derived from one specimen sequenced in a study of T cell responses to AZD1222 COVID-19 vaccine. The table came from immunoSEQ multiplex PCR; TCRdb's copy has only in-frame clones and leaves some out. The sample has about 130,000 clones; just over 85% are singletons. The sequencing here drew on peripheral blood, taken on day 0 of AZD1222 vaccination. These receptors were obtained from an adult in good health.

The gene calls are TRBV2 and TRBJ2-5; possible D gene TRBD1, 5 bases. The tail of the sequence fits TRBJ2-7 better, so the J call may be wrong. CDR1 is SNHLY and CDR2 is FYNNEI in the germline V gene. The CDR3 loop spans 13 amino acids. CDR3 nucleotides: TGTGCCAGCAGTGAAGCGGGGCAGTACGAGCAGTACTTC. This gives the protein CASSEAGQYEQYF.

The V and J genes are TRBV6-5 and TRBJ1-2; TRBD1 aligns across 10 bases. CDR3 length: 12 residues. V lost 10 bases to trimming and J lost 8 bases; unmatched junction nucleotides: 7. Germline loops: CDR1 MNHEY, CDR2 SVGAGI. CDR3 sequence: CATGDRGAGYTF. The CDR3 DNA follows: TGTGCCACCGGGGACAGGGGAGCAGGCTACACCTTC.

This clone was seen just once. V usage is TRBV30 and J usage is TRBJ2-2; perhaps TRBD2 as D (5 bases). The CDR3 covers 13 residues. Per germline, CDR1 GTSNPN and CDR2 SVGIG (reference sequence). Between the trimmed V and J ends, which lost 3 bases and 3 bases, there was a span of 8 bases. CDR3 loop: CAWSLRDTGELFF. CDR3 DNA: TGTGCCTGGAGCCTGCGGGACACCGGGGAGCTGTTTTTT.

This rearrangement joins TRBV5-1 to TRBJ2-5, with D perhaps TRBD2 (6 bases). Germline V gene data show CDR1 as SGHRS and CDR2 as YFSETQ. The CDR3 sequence is 14 residues long. The V end was cut by 5 bases, the J end by 3 bases, with 14 bases between. CDR3: CASRPGGPKETQYF. In nucleotides, the CDR3 is TGCGCCAGCAGGCCCGGGGGACCAAAAGAGACCCAGTACTTC.

The rearrangement joins TRBV3-1 (or the pseudogene TRBV3-2) to TRBJ1-1; D is uncertain. CDR3 length equals 11 residues. From germline, CDR1 is LGHDT and CDR2 YNNKEL (reference sequence). V gave up 2 bases and J gave up 7 bases, with 5 bases separating them. CDR3: CASSQSGEAFF. CDR3 coding DNA: TGTGCCAGCAGCCAATCTGGTGAAGCTTTCTTT.

The V and J genes are TRBV29-1 and TRBJ1-4, with 9 nucleotides matching TRBD1. This CDR3 comprises 13 residues. The germline CDR1 and CDR2 sequences are SQVTM and ANQGSEA. V shed 4 bases, J shed 6 bases, and the junction held 3 bases outside the gene matches. The CDR3 loop reads CSVVRDRDEKLFF. The CDR3 nucleotides are TGCAGCGTTGTACGGGACAGGGATGAAAAACTGTTTTTT.

J is TRBJ1-2 and V is TRBV18; no reliable D call. Germline V CDR1 and CDR2: KGHSH, LQKENI. This CDR3 comprises 15 residues. With 3 bases removed from V and 3 bases from J, the gap between germline ends came to 14 bases. CDR3 sequence: CASSPEGGRYYGYTF. The CDR3 region has the DNA TGTGCCAGCTCACCCGAGGGAGGACGCTACTATGGCTACACCTTC.

In the case of this clone: The sample contains more than one DNA sequence encoding this CDR3. V is TRBV19 and J is TRBJ2-7; tentatively, D is TRBD1 (5 bases). Trimming pared 4 bases from V and 1 base from J, leaving 5 bases between. This CDR3 spans 12 amino acids. Germline-derived CDR1 and CDR2 are LNHDA and SQIVND (reference sequence). The CDR3 here is CASSRTSYEQYF. CDR3 coding DNA: TGTGCCAGTAGTAGGACATCCTACGAGCAGTACTTC.

The chain recombines TRBV7-5 with TRBJ1-2. TRBV7-5 is termed a pseudogene. The length of the CDR3 is 15 residues. CDR3 in amino acids: CARSLRPPSNYGYTF. The CDR3 DNA reads TGTGCCAGAAGCTTGAGGCCGCCCTCTAACTATGGCTACACCTTC.

There are a few counts of this clone. CDR3 loop: CASSLRTVAYEQYF. The CDR3 DNA reads as TGCGCCAGCAGCCTTCGGACAGTGGCCTACGAGCAGTACTTC. This rearrangement joins TRBV4-1 to TRBJ2-7, with D possibly matching TRBD1 (6 bases). The CDR3 contains 14 residues. With 4 bases removed from V and 2 bases from J, the gap between germline ends came to 12 bases. Germline loops: CDR1 MGHRA, CDR2 YSYEKL.

In its sample, this clone was seen once. This chain connects TRBV7-2 to TRBJ2-1, with D perhaps TRBD1 (6 bases). This CDR3 spans 14 amino acids. The germline gives CDR1 SGHTA, CDR2 FQGNSA. The V and J ends lost 7 bases and 10 bases respectively, with 20 bases between them. The chain's CDR3 is CASKGQGMRVEQFF. The CDR3 region has the DNA TGTGCCAGCAAAGGCCAGGGGATGAGGGTGGAGCAGTTCTTC.

This chain links TRBV2 with TRBJ1-3, with TRBD1 identical over 9 bases. CDR1 and CDR2 (germline): SNHLY, FYNNEI. V was clipped by 6 bases and J by 4 bases; unmatched bases: 7. The CDR3 loop spans 15 amino acids. CDR3 DNA sequence: TGTGCCAGCAGGACCGGGACAGGGCACGGAAACACCATATATTTT. Its translation: CASRTGTGHGNTIYF.

The V call is TRBV29-1, the J call TRBJ1-2, with a tentative D call TRBD1 (5 bases). V dropped 0 bases and J dropped 1 base, with 6 bases sitting between them. CDR1 SQVTM and CDR2 ANQGSEA come from the germline V gene. The CDR3 covers 13 residues. The CDR3 nucleotides are TGCAGCGTTGAAGAACAGGTTAACTATGGCTACACCTTC. It translates to CSVEEQVNYGYTF.

V usage is TRBV7-2 and J usage is TRBJ1-3; D remains ambiguous. The CDR3 consists of 13 residues. Trimming took off 5 bases at V and 5 bases at J, with 10 bases between the two ends. Per germline, CDR1 SGHTA and CDR2 FQGNSA. The CDR3 spells CASSPDTRNTIYF. For the CDR3, the DNA is TGTGCCAGCAGCCCCGACACAAGAAACACCATATATTTT.

The chain carries TRBV6-5 and TRBJ1-3, with unresolved D. The V end lost 0 bases, the J end lost 2 bases, and 11 bases lay between the germline ends. CDR1 is MNHEY, CDR2 SVGAGI, per germline. The CDR3 spans 16 residues. The CDR3 here is CASSYSEREAGNTIYF. The CDR3 DNA reads as TGTGCCAGCAGTTACTCGGAGAGGGAAGCTGGAAACACCATATATTTT.

This chain uses TRBV6-5 with TRBJ2-1, with D perhaps TRBD2 (5 bases). V was trimmed by 0 bases and J by 8 bases, leaving 14 bases between them. The CDR3 contains 15 residues. The germline V gene has CDR1 MNHEY and CDR2 SVGAGI. The CDR3 reads CASSYSRAPGDEQFF. Here the CDR3 DNA reads TGTGCCAGCAGTTACTCGAGGGCTCCTGGGGATGAGCAGTTCTTC.

This chain joins TRBV5-1 and TRBJ2-2; 12 positions match TRBD2. Trimming took 3 bases from V and 5 from J; bases not matched to a gene: 5. Germline values: CDR1 SGHRS, CDR2 YFSETQ. This CDR3 contains 16 residues. The CDR3 region has the DNA TGCGCCAGCAGCTACGGACTAGCGGGAAAGACCGGGGAGCTGTTTTTT. Residues: CASSYGLAGKTGELFF.

This clone has a handful of counts. This chain uses TRBV11-2 with TRBJ2-1; D may correspond to TRBD1 or TRBD2 (5 bases each). The CDR3 length is 15 residues. CDR1 is SGHAT and CDR2 is FQNNGV in the germline V gene. V was cut by 5 bases and J by 4 bases, with 15 bases left in between. CDR3 protein: CASSRWGSRYNEQFF. The CDR3 DNA sequence: TGTGCCAGCAGCCGGTGGGGGTCTAGGTACAATGAGCAGTTCTTC.

This clone was recorded a few times. The gene calls are TRBV7-9 and TRBJ2-7; D might be TRBD1 (5 bases). The CDR3 loop spans 12 amino acids. V was trimmed by 5 bases and J by 6 bases, leaving 11 bases between them. Per germline, CDR1 SEHNR and CDR2 FQNEAQ (reference sequence). CDR3 amino acids: CASSLTGTEQYF. The CDR3 DNA reads as TGTGCCAGCAGCCTAACAGGTACCGAGCAGTACTTC. The full variable domain, in which reference TRBV7-9 and TRBJ2-7 provide the parts outside the CDR3, is DTGVSQNPRHKITKRGQNVTFRCDPISEHNRLYWYRQTLGQGPEFLTYFQNEAQLEKSRLLSDRFSAERPKGSFSTLEIQRTEQGDSAMYLCASSLTGTEQYFGPGTRLTVT.